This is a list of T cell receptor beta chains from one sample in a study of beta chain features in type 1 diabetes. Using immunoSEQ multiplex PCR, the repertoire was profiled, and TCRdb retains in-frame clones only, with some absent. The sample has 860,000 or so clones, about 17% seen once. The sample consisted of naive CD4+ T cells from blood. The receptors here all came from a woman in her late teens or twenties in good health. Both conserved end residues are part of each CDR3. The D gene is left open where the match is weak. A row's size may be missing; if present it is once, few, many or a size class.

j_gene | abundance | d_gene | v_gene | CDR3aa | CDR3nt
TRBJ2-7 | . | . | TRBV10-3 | CAISEYLYEQYF | TGTGCCATCAGTGAGTACCTGTACGAGCAGTACTTC
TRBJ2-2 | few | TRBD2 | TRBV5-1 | CASSLLAGETGELFF | TGCGCCAGCAGCTTGCTAGCGGGAGAAACCGGGGAGCTGTTTTTT
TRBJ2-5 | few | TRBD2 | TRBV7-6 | CASSPKGGFGETQYF | TGTGCCAGCAGCCCAAAGGGAGGGTTTGGAGAGACCCAGTACTTC
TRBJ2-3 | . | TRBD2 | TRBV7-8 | CASSYTSDTTDTQYF | TGTGCCAGCAGCTATACTAGCGACACCACAGATACGCAGTATTTT
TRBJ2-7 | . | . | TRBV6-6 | CASSYGASAYEQYF | TGTGCCAGCAGTTACGGCGCTAGCGCTTACGAGCAGTACTTC
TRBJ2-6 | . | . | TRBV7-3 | CASSSPRGKSSGANVLTF | TGTGCCAGCAGCTCCCCGAGGGGGAAAAGCTCTGGGGCCAACGTCCTGACTTTC
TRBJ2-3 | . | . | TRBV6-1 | CASSDVGQITDTQYF | TGTGCCAGCAGTGACGTTGGACAGATAACAGATACGCAGTATTTT
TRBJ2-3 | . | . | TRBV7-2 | CASSLVGADTQYF | TGTGCCAGCAGCTTAGTGGGTGCAGATACGCAGTATTTT
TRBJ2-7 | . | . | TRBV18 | CASSPGTSTEQYF | TGTGCCAGCTCACCCGGAACCTCTACGGAGCAGTACTTC
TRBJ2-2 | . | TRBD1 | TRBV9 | CASRGDRGLLWDTGELFF | TGTGCCAGCAGGGGAGACAGGGGGCTTCTTTGGGACACCGGGGAGCTGTTTTTT
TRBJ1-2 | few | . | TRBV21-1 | CASRAVGPRGPFNYGYTF | TGTGCCAGCAGAGCAGTTGGGCCCAGGGGCCCGTTCAACTATGGCTACACCTTC
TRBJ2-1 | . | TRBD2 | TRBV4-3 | CASSQRLAHEQFF | TGCGCCAGCAGCCAAAGACTAGCCCATGAGCAGTTCTTC
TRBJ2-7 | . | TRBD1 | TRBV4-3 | CASSEWTGKGYEQYF | TGCGCCAGCAGCGAATGGACAGGGAAAGGGTACGAGCAGTACTTC
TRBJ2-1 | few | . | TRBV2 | CASNRLSTYNEQFF | TGTGCCAGCAATCGACTATCAACCTACAATGAGCAGTTCTTC